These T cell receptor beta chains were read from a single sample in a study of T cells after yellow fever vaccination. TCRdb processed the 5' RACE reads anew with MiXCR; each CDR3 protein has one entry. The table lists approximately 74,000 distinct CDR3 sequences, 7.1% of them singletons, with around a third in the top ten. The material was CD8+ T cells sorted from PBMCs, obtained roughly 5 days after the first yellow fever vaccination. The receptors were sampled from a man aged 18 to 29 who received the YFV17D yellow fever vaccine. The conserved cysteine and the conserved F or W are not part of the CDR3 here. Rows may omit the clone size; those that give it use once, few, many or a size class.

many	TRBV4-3	ASSQDTVLAVTDTQY
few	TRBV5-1	ASSLEIGFYNEQF
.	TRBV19	ASSILGTYTDTQY
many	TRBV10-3	AISDSGAYEQY
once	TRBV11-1	ASSTMDSNQF
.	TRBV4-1	ASSRGTGSNQPQH
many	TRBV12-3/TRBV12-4	ASSSSHQETQY
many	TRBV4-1	ASSQGGRDPSYEQY
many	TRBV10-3	AISEDNLDRGADTQY
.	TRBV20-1	SARDGGRAAYNEQF
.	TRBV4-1	SSSQDRGRQETQY